These T cell receptor beta chains were read from a single sample in a study of T cells in Graves' hyperthyroidism and ophthalmopathy. From the multiplex PCR reads, TCRdb called clonotypes with MiXCR, one entry per CDR3 protein. The table includes fewer than 650,000 distinct CDR3 sequences, approximately 14% detected once. Sequencing was done on a sample of blood. The receptors derive from a woman aged 40 to 50 with Graves' hyperthyroidism. Each CDR3 is given with its conserved first and last residue. The order of the fields is clone size, D gene, V gene, J gene, CDR3 DNA, CDR3 protein. A D gene is named only where the DNA matches it firmly. Not every row has a clone size; where given, it reads once, few, many or a size class.

clone_size: many
d_call: .
v_call: TRBV6-1
j_call: TRBJ2-2
cdr3_nt: TGTGCCAGCAGTCACACAGGAAACGAAGAACTGTTTTTT
cdr3_aa: CASSHTGNEELFF

clone_size: many
d_call: .
v_call: TRBV28
j_call: TRBJ2-3
cdr3_nt: TGTGCCAGCAGTGCCTTTCCCGACAGCGAGAGCACAGATACGCAGTATTTT
cdr3_aa: CASSAFPDSESTDTQYF

clone_size: .
d_call: .
v_call: TRBV25-1
j_call: TRBJ1-1
cdr3_nt: TGTGCCAGCAGTGAATGGCGGGGAGGGGACACTGAAGCTTTCTTT
cdr3_aa: CASSEWRGGDTEAFF

clone_size: .
d_call: TRBD2
v_call: TRBV12-3/TRBV12-4
j_call: TRBJ2-2
cdr3_nt: TGTGCCAGCACTAGCGGGACGGTCGGGGAGCTGTTTTTT
cdr3_aa: CASTSGTVGELFF

clone_size: few
d_call: .
v_call: TRBV6-2/TRBV6-3
j_call: TRBJ1-1
cdr3_nt: TGTGCCAGCAGTTATGTGGGGACAGAAGCTTTCTTT
cdr3_aa: CASSYVGTEAFF

clone_size: many
d_call: .
v_call: TRBV2
j_call: TRBJ1-1
cdr3_nt: TGTGCCAGCAGTGTTCAACCCCGACTTCAGGACACTGAAGCTTTCTTT
cdr3_aa: CASSVQPRLQDTEAFF

clone_size: .
d_call: .
v_call: TRBV9
j_call: TRBJ2-1
cdr3_nt: TGTGCCAGCAGCGTAGCTCTAGGGGGAAATGAGCAGTTCTTC
cdr3_aa: CASSVALGGNEQFF

clone_size: few
d_call: .
v_call: TRBV9
j_call: TRBJ2-5
cdr3_nt: TGTGCCAGCAGCGCCGGGAGCGGGCAAGAGACCCAGTACTTC
cdr3_aa: CASSAGSGQETQYF

clone_size: few
d_call: .
v_call: TRBV20-1
j_call: TRBJ2-7
cdr3_nt: TGCAGTGCTAGGGGTAAGGGCTTTCTCTACGAGCAGTACTTC
cdr3_aa: CSARGKGFLYEQYF

clone_size: .
d_call: .
v_call: TRBV6-4
j_call: TRBJ2-2
cdr3_nt: TGTGCCAGCCGAGTGACGGGACAGAACACCGGGGAGCTGTTTTTT
cdr3_aa: CASRVTGQNTGELFF

clone_size: few
d_call: TRBD2
v_call: TRBV12-3/TRBV12-4
j_call: TRBJ2-7
cdr3_nt: TGTGCCAGCCGGACTAGCGATACCTACGAGCAGTACTTC
cdr3_aa: CASRTSDTYEQYF

clone_size: .
d_call: .
v_call: TRBV5-1
j_call: TRBJ2-7
cdr3_nt: TGCGCCAGCAGCTTGCTTGGGGTTTACGAGCAGTACTTC
cdr3_aa: CASSLLGVYEQYF

clone_size: .
d_call: TRBD1
v_call: TRBV6-1
j_call: TRBJ2-3
cdr3_nt: TGTGCCAGCAGTGAAGGACAGGGTTTTACAGATACGCAGTATTTT
cdr3_aa: CASSEGQGFTDTQYF

clone_size: many
d_call: TRBD1
v_call: TRBV6-1
j_call: TRBJ2-2
cdr3_nt: TGTGCCAGCACCCCCGGGACAGGGAACACCGGGGAGCTGTTTTTT
cdr3_aa: CASTPGTGNTGELFF

clone_size: few
d_call: TRBD2
v_call: TRBV6-1
j_call: TRBJ2-1
cdr3_nt: TGTGCCAGCACCCTAGCGGGAGGGGGGAATGAGCAGTTCTTC
cdr3_aa: CASTLAGGGNEQFF

clone_size: many
d_call: TRBD1
v_call: TRBV2
j_call: TRBJ2-7
cdr3_nt: TGTGCCAGCAGTGAAGGACAGGGAAATTCCTACGAGCAGTACTTC
cdr3_aa: CASSEGQGNSYEQYF

clone_size: many
d_call: .
v_call: TRBV2
j_call: TRBJ2-3
cdr3_nt: TGTGCCAGCAGTCGCCAAAACATACAGGGAGATGAAGATACGCAGTATTTT
cdr3_aa: CASSRQNIQGDEDTQYF

clone_size: many
d_call: .
v_call: TRBV2
j_call: TRBJ2-7
cdr3_nt: TGTGCCAGCAGTGAGGGGACTCCTAAGTACGAGCAGTACTTC
cdr3_aa: CASSEGTPKYEQYF

clone_size: many
d_call: .
v_call: TRBV28
j_call: TRBJ2-7
cdr3_nt: TGTGCCAGCAGTGTGTCAGGGACCTACGAGCAGTACTTC
cdr3_aa: CASSVSGTYEQYF

clone_size: many
d_call: TRBD1
v_call: TRBV27
j_call: TRBJ2-7
cdr3_nt: TGTGCCAGCAGTTTCCCGTCAGGGGGCGAAAAAATAAACTCCTACGAGCAGTACTTC
cdr3_aa: CASSFPSGGEKINSYEQYF

clone_size: once
d_call: TRBD2
v_call: TRBV15
j_call: TRBJ2-3
cdr3_nt: TGTGCCACCGGCGTAGGGTCCGGGAGGACAGATACGCAGTATTTT
cdr3_aa: CATGVGSGRTDTQYF

clone_size: few
d_call: TRBD2
v_call: TRBV5-4
j_call: TRBJ2-1
cdr3_nt: TGTGCCAGCAGCTTGTTAGCGGGAGGGCCGAACAATGAGCAGTTCTTC
cdr3_aa: CASSLLAGGPNNEQFF

clone_size: many
d_call: .
v_call: TRBV11-2
j_call: TRBJ2-5
cdr3_nt: TGTGCCAGCAGCCGGGTCCGCCAAGAGACCCAGTACTTC
cdr3_aa: CASSRVRQETQYF

clone_size: many
d_call: .
v_call: TRBV2
j_call: TRBJ2-7
cdr3_nt: TGTGCCAGCAGTACTAATAGGGACGGTTTCTCCTACGAGCAGTACTTC
cdr3_aa: CASSTNRDGFSYEQYF

clone_size: many
d_call: TRBD2
v_call: TRBV30
j_call: TRBJ2-2
cdr3_nt: TGTGCCTGGAGTCTAGCGGGAGGCCACGGGGAGCTGTTTTTT
cdr3_aa: CAWSLAGGHGELFF

clone_size: few
d_call: .
v_call: TRBV14
j_call: TRBJ2-5
cdr3_nt: TGTGCCAGCACAGGAACGAACCAAGAGACCCAGTACTTC
cdr3_aa: CASTGTNQETQYF

clone_size: many
d_call: .
v_call: TRBV7-9
j_call: TRBJ2-2
cdr3_nt: TGTGCCAGCAGCTTTGAGACAGGCACCGGGGAGCTGTTTTTT
cdr3_aa: CASSFETGTGELFF

clone_size: few
d_call: TRBD2
v_call: TRBV5-1
j_call: TRBJ2-7
cdr3_nt: TGCGCCAGCACGGGGCTAGCGGGTCGCGAGCAGTACTTC
cdr3_aa: CASTGLAGREQYF

clone_size: many
d_call: TRBD2
v_call: TRBV3-1
j_call: TRBJ2-5
cdr3_nt: TGTGCCAGCAGCCAAGAAGTCACTAGCGGGAAGGAGACCCAGTACTTC
cdr3_aa: CASSQEVTSGKETQYF

clone_size: few
d_call: .
v_call: TRBV19
j_call: TRBJ1-2
cdr3_nt: TGTGCCAGTAACACCGTTAGTGACAGCCGATTCTATGGCTACACCTTC
cdr3_aa: CASNTVSDSRFYGYTF

clone_size: many
d_call: .
v_call: TRBV2
j_call: TRBJ1-5
cdr3_nt: TGTGCCAGCATGGAGGATAGCAATCAGCCCCAGCATTTT
cdr3_aa: CASMEDSNQPQHF

clone_size: many
d_call: .
v_call: TRBV2
j_call: TRBJ1-1
cdr3_nt: TGTGCCAGCAGTGAAGCCCAGCGGAACACTGAAGCTTTCTTT
cdr3_aa: CASSEAQRNTEAFF

clone_size: many
d_call: .
v_call: TRBV24-1
j_call: TRBJ1-1
cdr3_nt: TGTGCCACCAGTGATCCGGGCCGTGGGGCTTTCTTT
cdr3_aa: CATSDPGRGAFF

clone_size: few
d_call: .
v_call: TRBV7-2
j_call: TRBJ2-7
cdr3_nt: TGTGCCAGCAGCTCTGGGACGATTCTAAACGAGCAGTACTTC
cdr3_aa: CASSSGTILNEQYF

clone_size: many
d_call: .
v_call: TRBV27
j_call: TRBJ1-1
cdr3_nt: TGTGCCAGCAGCCTCGGACAGACCAACACTGAAGCTTTCTTT
cdr3_aa: CASSLGQTNTEAFF

clone_size: many
d_call: .
v_call: TRBV3-1
j_call: TRBJ1-1
cdr3_nt: TGTGCCAGCAGCCAAGGACAGGAAAACACTGAAGCTTTCTTT
cdr3_aa: CASSQGQENTEAFF

clone_size: many
d_call: .
v_call: TRBV2
j_call: TRBJ1-2
cdr3_nt: TGTGCCAGCAGTGAAGGCAGGGGAAGCTATGGCTACACCTTC
cdr3_aa: CASSEGRGSYGYTF

clone_size: .
d_call: .
v_call: TRBV20-1
j_call: TRBJ2-2
cdr3_nt: TGCAGTGCTAAGTTGGGGGGGAACACCGGGGAGCTGTTTTTT
cdr3_aa: CSAKLGGNTGELFF

clone_size: many
d_call: TRBD1
v_call: TRBV7-3
j_call: TRBJ1-2
cdr3_nt: TGTGCCAGCAGCGTTAACGCGGGACAGGGCGCGGGCTACACCTTC
cdr3_aa: CASSVNAGQGAGYTF

clone_size: many
d_call: TRBD1
v_call: TRBV5-5
j_call: TRBJ2-5
cdr3_nt: TGTGCCAGCAGCCGCGGGACAGGGGGCGAGGGAGGGCCGGGGACCCAGTACTTC
cdr3_aa: CASSRGTGGEGGPGTQYF

clone_size: many
d_call: .
v_call: TRBV7-9
j_call: TRBJ2-1
cdr3_nt: TGTGCCAGCAGCGGAGGGGGGTCGGAGTACAATGAGCAGTTCTTC
cdr3_aa: CASSGGGSEYNEQFF